Given below is one T cell receptor beta chain in context. It has no known antigen specificity. No much larger clonotype is one base removed from it; base qualities were not supplied. Using the deep immunoSEQ assay, multiplex PCR amplified TCR CDR3 regions from genomic DNA. Genomic DNA extracted from each cell subset was distributed evenly over all wells of several immunoSEQ 96-well plates, and each plate served as one replicate. For unsorted PBMC, 250 to 350 ng genomic DNA, equal to 25,000 to 35,000 T cell genomes, was loaded into each replicate PCR. Ten immunoSEQ deep assay plates were used to sequence the unsorted PBMC genomic DNA. Purified libraries were quantified with a Qubit 3.0 fluorometer, sized on a Bioanalyzer 2100, and re-quantified with the KAPA Library Quantification kit. Every immunoSEQ 96-well plate was sequenced on a dedicated single-read 150-cycle Illumina NextSeq 550 flow cell. In the paper's pipeline: The immunoSEQ output contained only junctional sequences without quality scores, so filtering could not match that applied to full-length reads. Sequences were annotated with PyIR, a Python wrapper for IgBLAST v1.9, and V/J genes and CDR3 were assigned using IMGT germline references. Reads were filtered out if the reads had weak V/J assignments (E-value above 1e-6), no CDR3, stop codons, out-of-frame junctions, or ambiguous translated residues. A V3J clonotype was defined by an identical inferred V gene, J gene, and CDR3 amino acid sequence. Percentage overlap between repertoires was calculated by dividing the number of shared unique clonotypes by the size of the smaller repertoire. RTK rarefaction, the Chao1 estimator, and Recon v2.1 estimates of unobserved clonotypes were used to assess repertoire richness. The table was pulled from immuneACCESS by TCRdb, which kept in-frame rearrangements only. Such tables lose some clones; where checked, under half of the loss comes from unresolved V genes, and the rest has no known cause. The DNA gave D and trimming, while V, J and clone size come from that table. Present in this sample are about 450,000 clones, 79% of which were seen just once. The ten top clones hold about 12% of the sample.

The data belong to a study of shared clonotypes between healthy human individuals (dated by TCRdb to the early 2020s). Regarding the study in general: The cohort comprised a couple of women and a few men aged 18 to 49 years. To estimate repertoire size and how much clonotypes are shared between individuals, the study performed deep sequencing of blood TCR repertoires from a handful of healthy adults. To increase sequencing depth and limit assay-specific biases, TCR repertoire library preparation and sequencing were carried out by different laboratories using diverse techniques. Per donor, leukapheresis produced somewhere between about 0.9 and 10 billion PBMCs.

General findings and caveats noted by the study authors: Pairwise subsampling led to the expectation that sequencing depth would affect the degree of clonotype sharing among donors. Only blood was sampled, and tissue TCR repertoires likely differ from those in blood. The genetic and exposure-history diversity represented was limited by the small number of donors.

Healthy HIV-negative adults with no recently reported acute infections or vaccinations were included as donors. Every donor was a Caucasian adult residing in Nashville, Tennessee, USA. In the unsorted samples, 90 million to 100 million PBMCs were counted, and genomic DNA was extracted using the QIAamp DNA Blood Mini kit. Blood was collected by leukapheresis, and PBMCs were isolated by Ficoll-Histopaque density gradient centrifugation and then cryopreserved in liquid nitrogen vapor phase. The CDR3 goes from the cysteine to the phenylalanine over 11 residues. Left in the record is the CDR3 DNA by itself, 33 bases read in frame from the first base. CDR1 and CDR2 are drawn from the germline V gene: SGHRS, YFSETQ. Trimming takes 4 bases off V and 9 bases off J; junction bases not matched to a gene: 3.

The sequence is built from TRBV5-1 and TRBJ1-2; 7 bases in the middle match TRBD1. The source material was PBMCs. This TCR came from a woman between 35 and 50 years old in good health. Some clones in this sample may be carry-over from other donors' samples. The DNA reads as follows: TGCGCCAGCAGCGGGGACAGTCGCTACACCTTC. Its translation is CASSGDSRYTF.